This T cell receptor beta chain was sequenced in a study of identical twins. This CDR3 spans 16 amino acids. Trimming cost V 3 bases and J 10 bases; bases outside gene matches: 6. From germline, CDR1 is SNHLY and CDR2 FYNNEI. This clonotype has a handful of counts. After template switching added a universal primer site, the resulting cDNA carried unique molecular identifiers. TCRdb analysed the 5' RACE reads with MiXCR anew, one entry per CDR3 protein. The table includes just under 650,000 distinct CDR3 sequences, under 8.5% detected once. These records were also assigned to another study, of yellow fever vaccine responses in identical twins.

This sequence was found in a woman under 30 in good health. The genes are TRBV2 and TRBJ2-1; 16 nucleotides line up with TRBD2. Sequencing was performed on PBMCs. CDR3 DNA sequence: TGTGCCAGCAGTGACCCGGGACTAGCGGGGGGGCGCGAGCAGTTCTTC. This gives the protein CASSDPGLAGGREQFF.